The sequence of this T cell receptor (beta chain) was determined in a study of cytomegalovirus exposure and HLA in healthy donors. The CDR3 has 15 residues. The V gene's germline CDR1 is SGHTA and CDR2 FQGTGA. V shed 4 bases and J 6 bases; nucleotides not matched to a gene: 7. 13 Jbeta primers and 60 Vbeta primers were used for the PCR. The repertoire was sequenced with immunoSEQ multiplex PCR; TCRdb's copy has only in-frame clones and lacks some. Among some 150,000 clones listed, approximately 78% were seen once. The chain recombines TRBV7-3 with TRBJ2-3, with 10 bases that match TRBD2. The specimen was PBMCs. The origin of this receptor is a woman aged 18-35 years in good health and CMV-seronegative. In nucleotides, the CDR3 is TGTGCCAGCAGCTCGAGCGGGAGGGCCTTTGATACGCAGTATTTT. Translation: CASSSSGRAFDTQYF.